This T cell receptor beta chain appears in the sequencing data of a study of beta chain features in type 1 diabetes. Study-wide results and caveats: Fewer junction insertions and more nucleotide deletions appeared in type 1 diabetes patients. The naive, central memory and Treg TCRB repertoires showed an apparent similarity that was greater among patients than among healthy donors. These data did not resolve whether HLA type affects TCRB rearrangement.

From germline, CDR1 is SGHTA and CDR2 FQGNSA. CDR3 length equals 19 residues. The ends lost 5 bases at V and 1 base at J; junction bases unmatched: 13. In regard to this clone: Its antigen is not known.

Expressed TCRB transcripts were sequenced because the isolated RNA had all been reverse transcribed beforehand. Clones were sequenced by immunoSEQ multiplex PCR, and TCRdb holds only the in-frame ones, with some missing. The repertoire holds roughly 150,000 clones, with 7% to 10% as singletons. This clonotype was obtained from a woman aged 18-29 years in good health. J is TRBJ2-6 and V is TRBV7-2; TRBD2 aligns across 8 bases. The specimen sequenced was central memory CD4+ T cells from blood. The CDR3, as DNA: TGTGCCAGCAGCCCGGGTCCCGGGAGGGAGGGGTCTGGGGCCAACGTCCTGACTTTC. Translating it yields CASSPGPGREGSGANVLTF.